This T cell receptor (beta chain) was identified in a study of blood T cell repertoires in COVID-19 (dated by TCRdb to the early 2020s). About the study as a whole: Samples from collaborators originated in the United States, Italy and Spain and spanned both the acute and convalescent phases of COVID-19. Subjects who had been exposed to COVID-19, were actively infected with it, or had recovered from it provided the deeply sampled blood TCRbeta repertoires that made up the dataset. A freely available public database, intended as a resource for researchers studying the immune response to SARS-CoV-2, is where the repertoires were released. Where available, HLA class I and class II types were obtained from metadata supplied by the sample provider rather than from assay-based typing. The material from the prospective study consisted of cDNA or gDNA derived from T cells, B-cell-depleted T cells, or PBMCs. The samples were drawn from the first 160 participants of the ongoing ImmuneRACE study and from some 1,300 subjects provided by 6 global collaborators. Nearly every sample came with metadata listing a de-identified subject ID, COVID-19 status, age in years and sex.

What the research found in general, with its limitations: How much clinical and demographic metadata was included differed by source and by participant, and the metadata was provided uncurated.

A remark on this clone: The antigen it recognizes is unknown. No much larger clone exists at a distance of one base, and base qualities are not known.

The immunoSEQ Assay, a bias-controlled multiplex PCR, was used to amplify TCRbeta CDR3 regions from genomic DNA. Per the source publication's procedure: Nucleated cell counts per sample were estimated from amplification of reference gene primers within the assay. To quantify the absolute abundance of each unique TCRbeta CDR3 rearrangement, sequence reads were collapsed and filtered. Productive Simpson clonality was computed per sample as the square root of Simpson's diversity index over productive rearrangements. The clones in this table, taken by TCRdb from immuneACCESS, are in-frame only. Not every clone is retained; where verified, under half of the shortfall comes from an unresolved V gene, and the cause of the rest is unknown. Clone size and the V and J calls come from that table; the DNA yielded D and trimming. The sample records 250,000 to 300,000 clones, approximately 82% of which are singletons. Roughly 5% of the sample rests with the top ten.

Whole blood was collected in K2EDTA tubes by collaborating institutions according to the institutions' own protocols. For TCRbeta analysis, collaborators shipped samples as frozen whole blood, isolated PBMCs, or DNA extracted from either of those sample types. Taken from cysteine to phenylalanine, the CDR3 has 14 residues. The retained sequence is limited to the CDR3, 42 bases, with the frame set at the first base. The V and J ends are trimmed by 0 bases and 5 bases, leaving 12 bases between them. Via the germline V gene, CDR1 is SGHRS and CDR2 YFSETQ. Sequenced input: peripheral blood. The TCR was taken from a man at least 80 years old with acute or convalescent COVID-19. The V and J segments used are TRBV5-1 and TRBJ2-7; the D region possibly corresponds to TRBD2 (5 bases align). The DNA sequence reads TGCGCCAGCAGCTTGGGAGGGAAAATTGACGAGCAGTACTTC. This yields the protein CASSLGGKIDEQYF.